The entry below describes one T cell receptor beta chain. The antigen it recognizes is unknown. No base qualities exist here, and no much larger clone lies one base off it. Participants in the prospective study were enrolled through a virtual design, were aged roughly 18 to 95 years, and lived in 20 to 30 United States geographic areas. To assign participants to cohorts, the prospective study relied on clinical history that participants themselves reported in a screening survey and a study questionnaire. Exposed participants were defined as having been in contact with someone with a PCR-confirmed or clinician-diagnosed COVID-19 case within 2 weeks of study entry. In the prospective study, whole blood, serum and a nasopharyngeal or oropharyngeal swab were collected from each participant by mobile phlebotomists. Participants in the prospective study had the option to provide additional blood draws and questionnaires over a roughly two-month period. Prospective study blood samples were shipped either frozen or at room temperature before DNA extraction.

This record comes from a study of blood T cell repertoires in COVID-19 (TCRdb year 2020). Regarding the research as a whole: Samples covering the acute and convalescent phases of COVID-19 were provided by collaborators in the United States, Italy and Spain. The prospective study material was composed of cDNA or gDNA derived from T cells, B-cell-depleted T cells, or PBMCs. Deeply sampled blood TCRbeta repertoires from subjects exposed to, actively infected with, or recovered from COVID-19 were included in the dataset. The repertoires were made available in a free public database intended to serve as a resource for research on the immune response to SARS-CoV-2. The samples were drawn from the first 160 participants of the ongoing ImmuneRACE study and from some 1,300 subjects provided by 6 global collaborators. The sample metadata nearly always contained a de-identified subject ID, COVID-19 status, age in years and sex. Where available, HLA class I and class II types were obtained from metadata supplied by the sample provider rather than from assay-based typing.

TCRbeta CDR3 regions were amplified from genomic DNA by means of the immunoSEQ Assay, a bias-controlled multiplex PCR. The paper's processing steps were these. The number of nucleated cells in each sample was estimated by amplification of reference gene primers within the assay. To quantify the absolute abundance of each unique TCRbeta CDR3 rearrangement, sequence reads were collapsed and filtered. For each sample, productive Simpson clonality was calculated as the square root of Simpson's diversity index across productive rearrangements. The table comes from immuneACCESS by way of TCRdb, which keeps in-frame sequences with V and J called. Part of the clones is missing from these tables; in studies checked, under half for an unresolved V gene and the rest for unknown reasons. The DNA was the basis for D and trimming; V, J and clone size are from that table. The sample yields 130,000 to 150,000 clones; less than 90% were counted once. The ten largest clones take up under 7% of the sample.

CDR1 and CDR2 are read off the germline V gene as SGDLS and YYNGEE. Between the V and J ends, shortened by 0 bases and 4 bases respectively, the junction contains 14 bases. From cysteine to phenylalanine, the CDR3 is 16 amino acids long. CDR3 DNA only is kept here, 48 bases in frame from base 1. Paper-wide results and their limitations: The quantity of clinical and demographic metadata differed by source and by participant and was supplied without curation.

The sample taken for sequencing was PBMCs or T cells enriched from blood (not recorded which). The source is a woman between 45 and 65 years old who had been exposed to COVID-19. Recombination linked TRBV9 to TRBJ1-3; no confident D gene assignment can be made. The CDR3 in this case is CASSVGRGRRGNTIYF. The nucleotides read TGTGCCAGCAGCGTAGGGAGAGGGCGGAGGGGAAACACCATATATTTT.